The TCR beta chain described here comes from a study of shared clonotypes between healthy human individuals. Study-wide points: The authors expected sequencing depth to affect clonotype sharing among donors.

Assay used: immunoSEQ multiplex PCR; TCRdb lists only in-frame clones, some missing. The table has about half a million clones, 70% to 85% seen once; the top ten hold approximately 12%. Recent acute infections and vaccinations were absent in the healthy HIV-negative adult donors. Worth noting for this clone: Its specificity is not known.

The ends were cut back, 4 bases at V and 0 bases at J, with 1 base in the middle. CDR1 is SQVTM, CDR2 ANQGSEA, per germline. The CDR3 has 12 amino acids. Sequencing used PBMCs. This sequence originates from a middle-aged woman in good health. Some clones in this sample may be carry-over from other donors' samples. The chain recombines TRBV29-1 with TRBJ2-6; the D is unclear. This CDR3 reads CSVGSGANVLTF. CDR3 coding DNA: TGCAGCGTTGGCTCTGGGGCCAACGTCCTGACTTTC.